This entry describes one TCR beta chain. Its specificity is not known. This sample stems from a study of CXCR3-negative and CXCR3-positive naive CD8 T cells. Whole-study findings and limits: Fresh PBMCs were used in most assays, and CXCR3 expression partially decreased after cryopreservation. Naive subsets did not differ in surface CD5, and TRB CDR3 properties served to infer TCR strength. Whereas both naive subsets had comparably high diversity, memory CD8+ cells had much lower diversity. The study found that naive CXCR3-negative and CXCR3-positive cells shared TRBV-TRBJ usage, while memory cells differed.

Through 5' RACE with UMI labels, the TRB cDNA libraries were prepared. TCRdb processed the 5' RACE reads again and assigns one entry to each CDR3 protein, with no DNA. Found here are roughly 24,000 distinct CDR3 sequences; the top ten clones hold about a fifth. There are 18 residues in the CDR3. Germline values: CDR1 MNHEY, CDR2 SVGEGT. The clonotype comes from a human donor in good health. Some clones in this sample may be carry-over from other donors' samples. Sequencing input: memory CD8+ T cells from blood. The rearrangement uses TRBV6-2 or TRBV6-3 and TRBJ2-2; absent DNA, TCRdb's TRBD1 call cannot be checked. CDR3 loop: CASSSGTGEWVGTGELFF.